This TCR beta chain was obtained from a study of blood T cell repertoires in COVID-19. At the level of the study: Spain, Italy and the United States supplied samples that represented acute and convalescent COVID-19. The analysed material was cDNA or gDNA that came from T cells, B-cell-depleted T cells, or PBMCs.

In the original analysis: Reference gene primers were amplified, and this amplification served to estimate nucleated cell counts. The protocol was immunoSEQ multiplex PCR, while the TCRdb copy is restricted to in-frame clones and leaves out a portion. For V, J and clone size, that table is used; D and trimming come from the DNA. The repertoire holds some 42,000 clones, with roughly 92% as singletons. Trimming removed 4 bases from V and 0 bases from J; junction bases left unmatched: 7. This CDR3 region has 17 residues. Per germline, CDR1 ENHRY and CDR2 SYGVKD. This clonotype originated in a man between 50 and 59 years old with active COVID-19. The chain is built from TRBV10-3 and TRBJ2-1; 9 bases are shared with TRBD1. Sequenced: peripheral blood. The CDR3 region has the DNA TGTGCCATCAGTGGCGGACAGGGGCCGGGCTCCTACAATGAGCAGTTCTTC. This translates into CAISGGQGPGSYNEQFF.